These 29 T cell receptor beta chains originate from one sample sequenced in a study of blood T cells in healthy people across ages. With a J-beta primer mix and a sample-barcoded 5' primer, a second PCR ran 7 to 11 cycles. From the 5' RACE reads, TCRdb called clonotypes with MiXCR, one entry per CDR3 protein. This repertoire shows approximately 800,000 distinct CDR3 sequences, just over 55% found once; its top ten account for about a quarter. The sequencing input was blood. The receptors originated from a man aged 40-49 years in good health.

This clonotype was detected only a few times. In DNA, the CDR3 is TGCAGTGCTAGAGGCGGGCCCTACGAGCAGTACTTC. It yields the protein CSARGGPYEQYF. V and J are TRBV20-1 and TRBJ2-7; TRBD2 might be the D (5 bases). The CDR3 loop spans 12 amino acids. Germline V gene lookup returns CDR1 DFQATT and CDR2 SNEGSKA (reference sequence). Trimming took off 1 base at V and 2 bases at J, with 6 bases between the two ends.

The chain uses TRBV28 and TRBJ2-5; D remains ambiguous. The CDR3 covers 13 residues. Germline CDR1 MDHEN, CDR2 SYDVKM. The V and J ends lost 2 bases and 11 bases respectively, with 15 bases between them. As DNA, the CDR3 is TGTGCCAGCAGTTTAGCCAGGAAGAATGAGCAGTACTTC. Translated, it gives CASSLARKNEQYF.

This clonotype occurred a few times. The chain recombines TRBV10-3 with TRBJ2-1; D possibly corresponds to TRBD1 (6 bases). The CDR3 extends over 13 amino acids. The V end lost 10 bases, the J end lost 4 bases, and 14 bases lay between the germline ends. Germline-derived CDR1 and CDR2 are ENHRY and SYGVKD. The CDR3, as DNA: TGTGCCACCATGGGGCAGGGGTACAATGAGCAGTTCTTC. It translates to CATMGQGYNEQFF.

In this sample, this clonotype turned up a few times. The chain employs TRBV2 and TRBJ2-5; the D gene could be TRBD1 or TRBD2 (5 bases each). Per the germline V gene, CDR1 is SNHLY and CDR2 is FYNNEI. The CDR3 extends over 15 amino acids. The V end was cut by 5 bases, the J end by 5 bases, with 18 bases between. The CDR3 DNA sequence: TGTGCCAGCAGTCCAAGTCGGGACCCCGGGGAGACCCAGTACTTC. Translating it yields CASSPSRDPGETQYF.

The gene calls are TRBV28 and TRBJ1-1; a possible D gene is TRBD1 (6 bases). The CDR3 has 15 residues. Trimming cost V 5 bases and J 1 base, with 14 bases left between them. Germline-derived CDR1 and CDR2 are MDHEN and SYDVKM. The CDR3 loop reads CASSPPGQQNTEAFF. Here the CDR3 DNA reads TGTGCCAGCAGTCCACCGGGACAACAGAACACTGAAGCTTTCTTT.

This chain connects TRBV25-1 to TRBJ2-1; the match to TRBD1 covers 10 bases. V trimming: 9 bases; J trimming: 2 bases; junction bases outside the gene matches: 7. CDR3 size: 15 residues. The germline V gene encodes CDR1 MGHDK and CDR2 SYGVNS. In DNA form, the CDR3 reads TGTGCCAGTGAGAGACAGGGGGCGCCCTACAATGAGCAGTTCTTC. This codes for CASERQGAPYNEQFF.

V gene TRBV29-1 combines with J gene TRBJ2-3; 7 nucleotides match TRBD1. J lost 3 bases, V lost 7 bases, and 7 bases had no gene match. The CDR3 has 13 amino acids. CDR1 is SQVTM and CDR2 is ANQGSEA in the germline V gene. Here the CDR3 DNA reads TGCAGCGGACGACAGGGAAGGACAGATACGCAGTATTTT. It yields the protein CSGRQGRTDTQYF.

This clonotype was detected a few times. The chain uses TRBV12-3 or TRBV12-4 and TRBJ2-5; 11 bases fit TRBD2. The ends lost 6 bases at V and 5 bases at J; junction bases unmatched: 5. This CDR3 comprises 14 residues. DNA of the CDR3: TGTGCCAGCAGCGGACTAGCGGGTGGCGAGACCCAGTACTTC. Translation: CASSGLAGGETQYF.

V usage is TRBV27 and J usage is TRBJ2-7, with 9 positions matching TRBD1. CDR3 length: 15 amino acids. Germline CDR1 is MNHEY and CDR2 is SMNVEV (reference sequence). V lost 4 bases to trimming and J lost 4 bases; unmatched junction nucleotides: 8. The CDR3 loop is CASSSDRGSSYEQYF. The CDR3 bases are TGTGCCAGCAGTTCCGACAGGGGGTCATCATACGAGCAGTACTTC.

There are a few counts of this clonotype. V and J are TRBV11-2 and TRBJ1-2, with D maybe TRBD1 (5 bases). Between the trimmed V and J ends, which lost 6 bases and 4 bases, there was a span of 21 bases. Germline values: CDR1 SGHAT, CDR2 FQNNGV. The CDR3 sequence is 16 residues long. The CDR3 region has the DNA TGTGCCAGCAGTCCCGGGACTGTGTCGGCCCTCTATGGCTACACCTTC. Its translation is CASSPGTVSALYGYTF.

This CDR3 reads CASSPSTGHEQFF. As DNA, the CDR3 is TGCGCCAGCAGCCCATCGACGGGGCATGAGCAGTTCTTC. The chain combines TRBV5-1 with TRBJ2-1; TRBD1 or TRBD2 may be the D gene (5 bases each). Germline values: CDR1 SGHRS, CDR2 YFSETQ. V lost 4 bases, J lost 8 bases, and 13 bases lay in between. This CDR3 spans 13 amino acids.

The rearrangement links TRBV7-9 to TRBJ1-6, with TRBD1 identical over 9 bases. After removal of 5 bases from V and 0 bases from J, the junction contained 5 bases not matched to a gene. There are 17 residues in the CDR3. Germline assignment: CDR1 SEHNR and CDR2 FQNEAQ (reference sequence). CDR3: CASSPQGASSYNSPLHF. The CDR3 DNA follows: TGTGCCAGCAGCCCACAGGGGGCGAGCTCCTATAATTCACCCCTCCACTTT.

This clonotype has a handful of counts. The chain links TRBV29-1 to TRBJ2-3; D gene uncertain. The CDR3 spans 14 residues. The V and J ends lost 6 bases and 0 bases respectively, with 13 bases between them. From germline, CDR1 is SQVTM and CDR2 ANQGSEA. DNA of the CDR3: TGCAGCGTCCGCGATTTGGGTAGCACAGATACGCAGTATTTT. It yields the protein CSVRDLGSTDTQYF.

This clonotype was counted between two and nine times. One junction end does not reproduce the germline sequence, and a read error may be involved. This chain uses TRBV5-6 with TRBJ1-4; D ambiguous. Germline CDR1 and CDR2: SGHDT and YYEEEE. This CDR3 comprises 15 residues. In nucleotides, the CDR3 is TGTGCCAGCAGCTTGTTAGGTGCAACGAATGAAAAACTGTTTTTT. It is translated as CASSLLGATNEKLFF.

This clonotype was picked up a small number of times. The chain employs TRBV7-2 and TRBJ1-2, with 8 bases lining up with TRBD1. The CDR3 has 16 residues. CDR1 is SGHTA, CDR2 FQGNSA, per germline. The V gene end was trimmed by 5 bases and the J gene end by 8 bases; junction bases not matched to a gene: 16. In nucleotides, the CDR3 is TGTGCCAGCAGCGCACTCCAGGGGGCCTCCGCGGAGGGCTACACCTTC. Amino acid sequence: CASSALQGASAEGYTF.

The chain is built from TRBV28 and TRBJ2-1, with TRBD1 matching over 8 bases. The germline V gene has CDR1 MDHEN and CDR2 SYDVKM. The CDR3 loop spans 14 amino acids. Trimming removed 6 bases from V and 5 bases from J; junction bases left unmatched: 6. The CDR3 sequence: CASRPGQVHNEQFF. CDR3 coding DNA: TGTGCCAGCAGGCCGGGACAGGTACACAATGAGCAGTTCTTC.

This clonotype was counted only a few times. The CDR3 loop reads CASSDRQVGRADTQYF. CDR3 in DNA: TGTGCCAGCAGTGACCGACAGGTCGGGCGCGCAGATACGCAGTATTTT. This chain joins TRBV6-1 and TRBJ2-3; possibly TRBD1 for D (6 bases). The germline V gene has CDR1 MNHNS and CDR2 SASEGT. The V end lost 3 bases, the J end lost 4 bases, and 17 bases lay between the germline ends. The CDR3 loop spans 16 amino acids.

The count of this clonotype is one. The chain has TRBV7-2 and TRBJ2-7; D may correspond to TRBD1 or TRBD2 (5 bases each). Trimming pared 2 bases from V and 2 bases from J, leaving 13 bases between. The germline V gene has CDR1 SGHTA and CDR2 FQGNSA. The CDR3 covers 15 residues. The CDR3 nucleotides are TGTGCCAGCAGCTTACTTTTCGGGACCACCTACGAGCAGTACTTC. Encoded protein: CASSLLFGTTYEQYF.

The rearrangement links TRBV4-1 to TRBJ1-4; D gene unclear. Trimming removed 4 bases at V and 0 bases at J, with 6 bases between. The germline V gene has CDR1 MGHRA and CDR2 YSYEKL. CDR3 length: 14 residues. The CDR3 DNA follows: TGCGCCAGCAGCCCCCTACCAACTAATGAAAAACTGTTTTTT. Translation gives CASSPLPTNEKLFF.

The rearrangement joins TRBV20-1 to TRBJ1-1, with D unclear. Per germline, CDR1 DFQATT and CDR2 SNEGSKA (reference sequence). The CDR3 is made up of 13 amino acids. V was pared by 4 bases and J by 4 bases, with 13 bases between. CDR3: CSAKREVGTEAFF. The CDR3 coding sequence is TGCAGTGCTAAAAGGGAAGTTGGCACTGAAGCTTTCTTT.

The gene calls are TRBV7-9 and TRBJ2-6, with D possibly matching TRBD2 (5 bases). Germline CDR1 reads SEHNR; CDR2 reads FQNEAQ (reference sequence). The V end was cut by 2 bases, the J end by 0 bases, with 11 bases between. CDR3 size: 17 residues. The CDR3 bases are TGTGCCAGCAGCTTATCGGGGTTGTACTCTGGGGCCAACGTCCTGACTTTC. It encodes CASSLSGLYSGANVLTF.

This clonotype was recorded a few times. V is TRBV2 and J is TRBJ2-3, with 13 bases lining up with TRBD2. The CDR3 totals 16 residues. The trim removed 7 bases at V and 4 bases at J, leaving 8 bases unmatched. Germline V gene data show CDR1 as SNHLY and CDR2 as FYNNEI. CDR3 residues: CASNIFGTSGADTQYF. The CDR3 coding sequence is TGTGCCAGCAACATATTCGGGACTAGCGGGGCAGATACGCAGTATTTT. The whole variable domain, remainder taken from reference TRBV2 and TRBJ2-3, is EPEVTQTPSHQVTQMGQEVILRCVPISNHLYFYWYRQILGQKVEFLVSFYNNEISEKSEIFDDQFSVERPDGSNFTLKIRSTKLEDSAMYFCASNIFGTSGADTQYFGPGTRLTVL.

The V gene is TRBV12-3 or TRBV12-4, the J gene TRBJ2-5; possible D gene TRBD2, 6 bases. The CDR3 is made up of 15 amino acids. The germline V and J ends were trimmed by 5 bases and 2 bases, with 15 bases remaining between them. CDR3 sequence (DNA): TGTGCCAGCAGTCCCAACGGACTATTACAAGAGACCCAGTACTTC. This sequence encodes CASSPNGLLQETQYF.

J is TRBJ2-1 and V is TRBV27; 8 bases match TRBD1. V gave up 2 bases and J gave up 8 bases; unmatched junction bases: 8. The germline V gene encodes CDR1 MNHEY and CDR2 SMNVEV (reference sequence). The CDR3 is made up of 15 amino acids. The CDR3 sequence is CASSLPGQVDYEQFF. CDR3 bases: TGTGCCAGCAGTTTACCGGGACAGGTGGACTATGAGCAGTTCTTC.

At least ten counts were recorded for this clonotype. The chain joins TRBV20-1 to TRBJ2-3; D possibly uses TRBD1 or TRBD2 (5 bases each). CDR3 size: 14 residues. Trimming stripped 5 bases from V and 1 base from J, with 13 bases between. Germline V lookup: CDR1 DFQATT, CDR2 SNEGSKA (reference sequence). The CDR3, as DNA: TGCAGTGCTGAGACCGGGACCCGCACAGATACGCAGTATTTT. Translation gives CSAETGTRTDTQYF.

V is TRBV5-5 and J is TRBJ2-7; perhaps TRBD2 as D (5 bases). From germline, CDR1 is SGHKS and CDR2 YYEKEE (reference sequence). The V end was cut by 3 bases, the J end by 3 bases, with 13 bases between. The length of the CDR3 is 14 residues. As DNA, the CDR3 is TGTGCCAGCAGCTCGCCACTAGATCTCTACGAGCAGTACTTC. As protein: CASSSPLDLYEQYF.

The chain combines TRBV19 with TRBJ2-1, with D unclear. Germline CDR1 and CDR2: LNHDA and SQIVND (reference sequence). CDR3 length: 13 amino acids. Trimming removed 4 bases at V and 8 bases at J, with 12 bases between. As DNA, the CDR3 is TGTGCCAGTAGTAAGAAGGTCTTCTATGAGCAGTTCTTC. As protein: CASSKKVFYEQFF.

The V call is TRBV5-1, the J call TRBJ2-2; 8 bases are a match to TRBD1. CDR3 length equals 14 residues. V dropped 5 bases and J dropped 4; count of bases not matched to a gene: 4. Looked up from germline, CDR1 is SGHRS and CDR2 is YFSETQ. In DNA, the CDR3 is TGCGCCAGCAGTTCAGGGGGCGCCACCGGGGAGCTGTTTTTT. This sequence encodes CASSSGGATGELFF.

The chain couples TRBV7-2 to TRBJ2-1, with 10 bases that match TRBD2. With V trimmed by 3 bases and J by 6 bases, 5 bases remained unmatched. CDR3 length: 15 amino acids. Germline loops: CDR1 SGHTA, CDR2 FQGNSA. The CDR3 here is CASSFPGLALNEQFF. The DNA for the CDR3 is TGTGCCAGCAGCTTTCCGGGACTAGCGCTCAATGAGCAGTTCTTC.